This record covers a single TCR beta chain. This sample stems from a study of blood T cell repertoires in COVID-19. Measured with immunoSEQ multiplex PCR; TCRdb has only the in-frame clones, and not every one. The table includes approximately 300,000 clones, roughly 89% detected once. Germline CDR1 reads GTSNPN; CDR2 reads SVGIG (reference sequence). The CDR3 consists of 15 residues. With V trimmed by 3 bases and J by 2 bases, 9 bases remained unmatched. This chain uses TRBV30 with TRBJ2-5, with TRBD1 identical over 7 bases. This receptor was taken from a woman between 18 and 29 years old with acute COVID-19. Material: PBMCs or T cells enriched from blood (not recorded which). The CDR3 DNA is TGTGCCTGGAGCGGACAGGACCTAGCTCAAGAGACCCAGTACTTC. Its protein product is CAWSGQDLAQETQYF.